The rows below give T cell receptor beta chains drawn from one sample of a study of blood T cells in healthy people across ages. TCRdb ran MiXCR on the 5' RACE reads and lists one entry per CDR3 protein. The sample carries 1.5 million to 2 million distinct CDR3 sequences, 25% to 30% recorded once. Sequenced material: blood. These receptors came from a woman in her 30s in good health. Each CDR3 is given with its conserved first and last residue. The D gene is left open where the match is weak. Clone size is given for some rows only: seen once, a few or many times, or a class if the clone is expanded.

DNA | CDR3 | size | J | V | D
TGTGCCAGCAGAGCTAGCGGCCTCTCCTGCGAGCAGTACTTC | CASRASGLSCEQYF | - | TRBJ2-7 | TRBV2 | TRBD2
TGTGCCAGCAGGATTGACAGGGGCCTCGAAGCTTTCTTT | CASRIDRGLEAFF | few | TRBJ1-1 | TRBV6-5 | TRBD1
TGCAGTGCTAGCTGGAGAACGCCGTACGAGCAGTGCTTC | CSASWRTPYEQCF | - | TRBJ2-7 | TRBV20-1 | -
TGTGCCAGCAGCTTGAGGCCCAACTACGAGCAGTACTTC | CASSLRPNYEQYF | - | TRBJ2-7 | TRBV5-5 | -
TGTGCACCTATCCAGGGACAGGGGACCTATGGCTACACCTTC | CAPIQGQGTYGYTF | few | TRBJ1-2 | TRBV2 | TRBD1
TGTGCCAGCAGTGGGGGGGACGAAGGGACCTCACCCCTCCACTTT | CASSGGDEGTSPLHF | - | TRBJ1-6 | TRBV28 | -
TGCGCCAGCAGCCTCGGGACAGGGAAACAAGAGACCCAGGACTTC | CASSLGTGKQETQDF | - | TRBJ2-5 | TRBV5-1 | TRBD1
TGTGCCAGCAGACCCGCGGGGGGGGAAGATACGCAGTATTTT | CASRPAGGEDTQYF | - | TRBJ2-3 | TRBV28 | TRBD2
TGTGCCAGCAGCTTGACTAGCGGGAGGGGTTACAATGAGCAGTTCTTC | CASSLTSGRGYNEQFF | few | TRBJ2-1 | TRBV11-2 | TRBD2
TGCAGCGCGGGACAGGGGGCCACTAATGAAAAACTGTTTTTT | CSAGQGATNEKLFF | many | TRBJ1-4 | TRBV29-1 | TRBD1
TGTGCCAGCAGCCAGACTGAGATGAGCGAGCAGTACTTC | CASSQTEMSEQYF | many | TRBJ2-7 | TRBV14 | -
TGTGCCAGCAGCTCAGCAAGGGTTACAGGGTCTGAGTTCTTC | CASSSARVTGSEFF | - | TRBJ2-1 | TRBV11-2 | -
TGCAGCGTTGAGTTTACCCTACGCCAAGAGACCCAGTACTTC | CSVEFTLRQETQYF | many | TRBJ2-5 | TRBV29-1 | -
TGCAGCGTTGCCGGGACACGGAGAGGGGATGAGCAGTTCTTC | CSVAGTRRGDEQFF | many | TRBJ2-1 | TRBV29-1 | -
TGCGCCAGCAGCGCCCGGGCGGGGCGGGGAGCTTTCTTT | CASSARAGRGAFF | few | TRBJ1-1 | TRBV5-1 | -
TGCGCCAGCAGCCTCCTCCCGGGGAAAGATACGCAGTATTTT | CASSLLPGKDTQYF | few | TRBJ2-3 | TRBV5-1 | -
TGTGCCAGCTCACCTCCATTACGACATCCCACTGAAGCTTTCTTT | CASSPPLRHPTEAFF | - | TRBJ1-1 | TRBV18 | -
TGTGCCAGCAGCTTTGCCCGGGGGGTTACTGAAGCTTTCTTT | CASSFARGVTEAFF | - | TRBJ1-1 | TRBV27 | -
TGCAGCGTTGCTGGGTCCCCCTACGAGCAGTACTTC | CSVAGSPYEQYF | - | TRBJ2-7 | TRBV29-1 | -
TGCAGTGCCAGCGAGGGGGCAACTAATGAAAAACTGTTTTTT | CSASEGATNEKLFF | many | TRBJ1-4 | TRBV20-1 | -